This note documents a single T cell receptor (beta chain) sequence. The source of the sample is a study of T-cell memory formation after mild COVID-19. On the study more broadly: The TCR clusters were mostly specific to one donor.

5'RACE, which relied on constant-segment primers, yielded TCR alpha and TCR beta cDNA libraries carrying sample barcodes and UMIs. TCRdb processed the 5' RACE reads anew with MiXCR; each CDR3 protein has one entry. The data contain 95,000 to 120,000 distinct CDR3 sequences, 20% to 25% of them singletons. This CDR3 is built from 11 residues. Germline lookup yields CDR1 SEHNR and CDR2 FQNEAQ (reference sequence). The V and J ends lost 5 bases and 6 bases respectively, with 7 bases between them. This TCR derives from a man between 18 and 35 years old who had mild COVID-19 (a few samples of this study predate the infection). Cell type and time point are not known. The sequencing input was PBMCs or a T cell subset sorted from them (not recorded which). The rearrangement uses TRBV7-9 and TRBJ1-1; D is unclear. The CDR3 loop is CASSPFPEAFF. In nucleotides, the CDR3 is TGTGCCAGCAGCCCTTTTCCTGAAGCTTTCTTT.